The rows below give T cell receptor beta chains drawn from one sample of a study of MAIT cells during Salmonella Paratyphi A infection. MiXCR was run by TCRdb on the 5' RACE reads, yielding one entry per CDR3 protein. In the table there are about 600 distinct CDR3 sequences, 35% to 40% of which are singletons. Sequencing was performed on MAIT cells from blood, taken at the first sampling point of the challenge study. The receptors come from a person aged 18 to 75 who was deliberately infected with Salmonella Paratyphi A in a paratyphoid fever challenge study. Both conserved end residues are part of each CDR3. D genes are given only for firm matches. Only some rows state a clone size, as once, few, many or a class for expanded clones.

j_gene,abundance,len,v_gene,d_gene,CDR3aa,CDR3nt
TRBJ2-7,-,19,TRBV21-1,-,CASSFYICSARDKTYEQYF,-
TRBJ2-7,-,15,TRBV10-1,-,CASSESEASSYEQYF,TGCGCCAGCAGTGAGTCAGAGGCCAGCTCCTACGAGCAGTACTTC
TRBJ2-1,few,15,TRBV4-1,TRBD2,CASSLIAGVVNEQFF,TGCGCCAGCAGCCTCATAGCGGGAGTCGTTAATGAGCAGTTCTTC
TRBJ2-1,-,15,TRBV20-1,TRBD2,CSARGLADSYNEQFF,TGCAGTGCTAGGGGACTAGCGGATTCCTACAATGAGCAGTTCTTC
TRBJ2-7,once,14,TRBV27,-,CASSLSPGASEQYF,TGTGCCAGCAGTTTAAGCCCGGGGGCCTCCGAGCAGTACTTC
TRBJ2-2,few,13,TRBV6-4,-,CASSVGNTGELFF,TGTGCCAGCAGTGTGGGGAACACCGGGGAGCTGTTTTTT
TRBJ2-1,medium-sized,13,TRBV5-6,TRBD1,CASSLEGADEQFF,TGTGCCAGCAGCTTGGAGGGGGCCGATGAGCAGTTCTTC
TRBJ2-1,large,17,TRBV20-1,TRBD2,CSPRETSGRALYNEQFF,TGCAGTCCTAGGGAGACTAGCGGGAGGGCCCTCTACAATGAGCAGTTCTTC
TRBJ2-3,medium-sized,14,TRBV4-1,-,CASSQALGGDTQYF,TGCGCCAGCAGCCAAGCTTTAGGCGGAGATACGCAGTATTTT
TRBJ1-1,large,14,TRBV20-1,-,CSARAGEGPTEAFF,TGCAGTGCTAGGGCAGGGGAAGGACCTACTGAAGCTTTCTTT
TRBJ2-2,few,14,TRBV3-1,TRBD2,CAGSSGSFGGELFF,TGTGCCGGATCTAGCGGGAGCTTCGGCGGGGAGCTGTTTTTT
TRBJ2-7,medium-sized,13,TRBV20-1,-,CSASGIVAYEQYF,TGCAGTGCTAGTGGTATAGTAGCCTACGAGCAGTACTTC
TRBJ2-2,medium-sized,14,TRBV29-1,-,CSVAGRGSAGELFF,TGCAGCGTTGCGGGCAGGGGATCGGCCGGGGAGCTGTTTTTT
TRBJ1-2,-,12,TRBV29-1,-,CSVEIGGKGYTF,TGCAGCGTTGAAATCGGGGGTAAGGGCTACACCTTC
TRBJ2-1,medium-sized,13,TRBV20-1,-,CSASALAYNEQFF,TGCAGTGCTAGCGCCCTAGCGTACAATGAGCAGTTCTTC
TRBJ2-2,large,15,TRBV19,-,CASSSLTGDTGELFF,TGTGCCAGTAGTTCCTTGACTGGGGACACCGGGGAGCTGTTTTTT
TRBJ2-6,large,16,TRBV20-1,TRBD2,CSAVAGGPSGANVLTF,TGCAGTGCGGTAGCGGGAGGTCCCTCTGGGGCCAACGTCCTGACTTTC
TRBJ2-2,medium-sized,14,TRBV6-4,-,CASSDGTNTGELFF,TGTGCCAGCAGTGACGGGACTAACACCGGGGAGCTGTTTTTT
TRBJ2-2,medium-sized,13,TRBV6-4,-,CASSDSDTGELFF,TGTGCCAGCAGTGACTCGGACACCGGGGAGCTGTTTTTT
TRBJ1-1,-,13,TRBV20-1,TRBD1,CSASTGAVTEAFF,TGCAGTGCTAGTACAGGGGCGGTCACTGAAGCTTTCTTT
TRBJ2-1,-,16,TRBV5-5,-,CASTRDGEPPIGEQFF,TGTGCCAGCACCAGGGACGGGGAGCCTCCTATTGGTGAGCAGTTCTTC
TRBJ1-2,few,15,TRBV4-1,-,CASSQELGAFGGYTF,TGCGCCAGCAGCCAAGAATTAGGTGCATTCGGGGGCTACACCTTC
TRBJ2-2,-,15,TRBV19,TRBD1,CASPSADRGGGELFF,TGTGCCAGTCCTTCCGCCGACAGGGGAGGCGGGGAGCTGTTTTTT
TRBJ2-1,hyperexpanded,13,TRBV6-2/TRBV6-3,-,CASSYGEYNEQFF,TGTGCCAGCAGTTACGGGGAGTACAATGAGCAGTTCTTC
TRBJ2-3,few,17,TRBV7-9,TRBD2,CASSFGGAGAIGDTQYF,TGTGCCAGCAGCTTCGGAGGTGCGGGAGCCATAGGGGATACGCAGTATTTT
TRBJ2-7,-,14,TRBV11-2,-,CASSWGAGESEQYF,TGTGCCAGCAGCTGGGGCGCAGGGGAGAGCGAGCAGTACTTC
TRBJ2-5,-,16,TRBV5-1,TRBD2,CASSGATSGDQETQYF,TGCGCCAGCAGCGGGGCGACTAGCGGAGACCAAGAGACCCAGTACTTC
TRBJ2-5,-,18,TRBV7-6,-,CASSLPPPGLAYQETQYF,TGTGCCAGCAGCCTTCCCCCCCCGGGACTCGCATACCAAGAGACCCAGTACTTC
TRBJ2-3,-,16,TRBV20-1,-,CSARDQEGGDTDTQYF,TGCAGTGCTAGAGATCAAGAGGGAGGCGACACAGATACGCAGTATTTT